This entry concerns a single T cell receptor beta chain. Its antigen is unknown. This specimen comes from a study of OX40 agonist ivuxolimab in advanced cancers. Germline CDR1 reads LNHDA; CDR2 reads SQIVND (reference sequence). The junction had 9 bases not matched to a gene; V was cut back by 6 bases and J by 5 bases. This CDR3 has 14 residues. Findings and limits, study-wide: Compared with CD4+, CD8+ T cells on average had more expanded clones. Within 6 weeks, CD4+ and CD8+ blood T cells expanded clonally at 0.1 to 3.0 mg/kg.

TCRdb's copy holds only in-frame clones and misses some; the assay was immunoSEQ multiplex PCR. The sample lists tens of thousands of clones; roughly 84% were seen once. This TCR was sampled from an adult with an advanced solid tumor such as melanoma, head and neck, liver or kidney cancer. The input for sequencing was CD4+ or CD8+ T cells sorted from blood, taken in a trial of the OX40 agonist ivuxolimab. V usage is TRBV19 and J usage is TRBJ1-1; TRBD1 aligns across 7 bases. This CDR3 reads CASSVQGLGTEAFF. For the CDR3, the DNA is TGTGCCAGTAGCGTACAGGGGCTGGGAACTGAAGCTTTCTTT.